The entry that follows covers one TCR beta chain sequence. The antigen is unknown. Age- and sex-matched healthy donors served as the control group. It was negative isolation that provided the CD8+ and CD4+ T cells, whereas TEMRA cells were enriched by FACS. These data are taken from a study of CD8 T cells in Susac syndrome. Study-wide results and caveats: In its TCR sequencing and HLA analysis, the study acknowledged that the number of individuals was relatively small.

The RNA input was about 0.5 to 1 ug, and it was reverse transcribed with random hexamers. The immunoSEQ assay covered 54 Vbeta and 13 Jbeta segments for CDR3. TCRdb re-called the immunoSEQ multiplex PCR reads with MiXCR, one entry per CDR3 protein. The sample lists approximately 120,000 distinct CDR3 sequences; 90% to 96% were seen once. The CDR3 is 14 amino acids. The V and J ends lost 4 bases and 7 bases, in that order; junction bases with no gene match: 7. Germline assignment: CDR1 SQVTM and CDR2 ANQGSEA. Sequencing was performed on CD4+ T cells from PBMCs. The clonotype originates from a human donor in good health. This sequence joins TRBV29-1 and TRBJ1-4, with 9 bases aligning to TRBD1. The CDR3 DNA sequence: TGCAGCGTTGCGGGGGGACAGGGCCGTGAAAAACTGTTTTTT. Its protein product is CSVAGGQGREKLFF.